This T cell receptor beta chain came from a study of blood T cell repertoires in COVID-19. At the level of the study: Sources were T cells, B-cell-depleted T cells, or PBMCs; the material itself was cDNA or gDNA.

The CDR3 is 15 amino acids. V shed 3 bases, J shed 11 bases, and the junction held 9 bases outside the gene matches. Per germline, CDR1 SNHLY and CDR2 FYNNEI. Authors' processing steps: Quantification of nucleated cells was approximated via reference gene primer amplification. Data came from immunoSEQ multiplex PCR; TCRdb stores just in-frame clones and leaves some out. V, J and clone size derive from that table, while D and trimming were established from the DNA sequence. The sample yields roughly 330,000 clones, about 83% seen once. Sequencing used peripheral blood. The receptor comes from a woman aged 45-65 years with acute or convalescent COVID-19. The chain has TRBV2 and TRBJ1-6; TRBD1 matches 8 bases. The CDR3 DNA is TGTGCCAGCAGTGACGGACAGGGCGGGATTGCACCCCTCCACTTT. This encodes CASSDGQGGIAPLHF.